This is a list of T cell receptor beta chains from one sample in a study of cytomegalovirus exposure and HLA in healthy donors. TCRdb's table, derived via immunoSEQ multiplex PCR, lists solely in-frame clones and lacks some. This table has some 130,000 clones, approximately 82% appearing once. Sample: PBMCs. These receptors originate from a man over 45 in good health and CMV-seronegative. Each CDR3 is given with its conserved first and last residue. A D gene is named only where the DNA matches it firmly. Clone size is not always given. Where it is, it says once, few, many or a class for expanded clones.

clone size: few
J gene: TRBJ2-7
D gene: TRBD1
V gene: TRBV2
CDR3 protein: CASSEGTGEKPYF
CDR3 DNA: TGTGCCAGCAGTGAAGGGACAGGAGAAAAGCCGTACTTC

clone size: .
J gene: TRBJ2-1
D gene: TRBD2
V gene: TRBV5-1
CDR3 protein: CASSLVPSGSYNEQFF
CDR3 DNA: TGCGCCAGCAGCTTGGTACCTAGCGGGTCCTACAATGAGCAGTTCTTC

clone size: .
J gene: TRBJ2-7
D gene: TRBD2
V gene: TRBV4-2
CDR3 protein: CASSLTLAGAEYEQYF
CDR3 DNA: TGTGCCAGCAGCCTAACACTAGCGGGGGCTGAATACGAGCAGTACTTC

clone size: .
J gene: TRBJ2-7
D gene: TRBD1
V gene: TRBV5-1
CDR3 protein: CASSLGTGEQYF
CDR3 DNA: TGCGCCAGCAGCTTGGGGACAGGCGAGCAGTACTTC

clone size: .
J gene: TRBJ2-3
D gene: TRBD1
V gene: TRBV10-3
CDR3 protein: CAISESGQGADTQYF
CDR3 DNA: TGTGCCATCAGTGAGTCGGGACAGGGGGCAGATACGCAGTATTTT

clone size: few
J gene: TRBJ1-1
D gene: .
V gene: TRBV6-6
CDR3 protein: CATTRSTEAFF
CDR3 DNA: TGTGCCACGACAAGATCCACTGAAGCTTTCTTT

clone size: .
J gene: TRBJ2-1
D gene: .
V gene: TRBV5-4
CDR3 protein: CASSSSQGPYNEQFF
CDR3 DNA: TGTGCCAGCAGCTCCAGCCAGGGCCCCTACAATGAGCAGTTCTTC

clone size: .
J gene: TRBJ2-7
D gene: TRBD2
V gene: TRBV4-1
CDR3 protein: CASSQVGGLYEQYF
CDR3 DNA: TGCGCCAGCAGCCAAGTTGGGGGACTATACGAGCAGTACTTC

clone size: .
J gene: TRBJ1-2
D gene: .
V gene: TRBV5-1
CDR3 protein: CASSLEGGGNGYTF
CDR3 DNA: TGCGCCAGCAGCTTGGAGGGGGGGGGAAATGGCTACACCTTC

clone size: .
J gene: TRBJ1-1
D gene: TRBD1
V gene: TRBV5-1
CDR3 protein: CASSSRDRGQSEAFF
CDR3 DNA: TGCGCCAGCAGCTCCCGGGACAGGGGACAGTCTGAAGCTTTCTTT

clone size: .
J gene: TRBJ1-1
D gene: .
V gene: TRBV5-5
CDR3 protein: CASSLGGWGTEAFF
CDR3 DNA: TGTGCCAGCAGCTTGGGAGGGTGGGGCACTGAAGCTTTCTTT

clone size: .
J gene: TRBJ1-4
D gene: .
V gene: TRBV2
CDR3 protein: CASRVSPNEKLFF
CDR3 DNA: TGTGCCAGCCGGGTATCACCTAATGAAAAACTGTTTTTT

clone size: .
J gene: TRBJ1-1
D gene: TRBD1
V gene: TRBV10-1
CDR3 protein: CASSESGTGTEAFF
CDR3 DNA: TGCGCCAGCAGTGAGTCGGGGACAGGGACTGAAGCTTTCTTT

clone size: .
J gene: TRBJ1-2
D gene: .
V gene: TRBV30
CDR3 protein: CAFEQALPYGYTF
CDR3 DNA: TGTGCCTTCGAACAGGCGCTACCCTATGGCTACACCTTC

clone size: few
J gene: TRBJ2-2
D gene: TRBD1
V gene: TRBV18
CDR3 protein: CASSPDLNRGKSGELFF
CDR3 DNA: TGTGCCAGCTCACCCGACCTGAACAGGGGGAAGTCCGGGGAGCTGTTTTTT

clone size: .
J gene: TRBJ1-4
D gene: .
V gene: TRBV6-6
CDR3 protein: CASRSTGLANEKLFF
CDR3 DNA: TGTGCCAGCAGGTCGACGGGACTAGCAAATGAAAAACTGTTTTTT

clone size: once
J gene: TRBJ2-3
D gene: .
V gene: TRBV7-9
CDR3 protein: CASSLGGWTDTQYF
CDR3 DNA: TGTGCCAGCAGCTTGGGCGGGTGGACAGATACGCAGTATTTT

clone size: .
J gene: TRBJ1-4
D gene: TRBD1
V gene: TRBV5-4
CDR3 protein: CASSSGTGFANEKLFF
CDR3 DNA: TGTGCCAGCAGCTCCGGGACAGGGTTCGCTAATGAAAAACTGTTTTTT

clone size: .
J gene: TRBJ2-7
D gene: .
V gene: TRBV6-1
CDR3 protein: CASSEGGRGSYEQYF
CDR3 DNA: TGTGCCAGCAGTGAAGGGGGCAGGGGCTCCTACGAGCAGTACTTC

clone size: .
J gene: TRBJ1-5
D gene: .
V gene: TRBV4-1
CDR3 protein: CASSQLQANQPQHF
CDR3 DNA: TGCGCCAGCAGCCAATTACAGGCCAATCAGCCCCAGCATTTT

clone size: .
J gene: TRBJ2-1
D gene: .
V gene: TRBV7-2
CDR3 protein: CASSPDPRQHNEQFF
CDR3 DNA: TGTGCCAGCAGCCCAGACCCGAGACAGCACAATGAGCAGTTCTTC

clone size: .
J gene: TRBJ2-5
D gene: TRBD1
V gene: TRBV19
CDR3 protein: CASSGGDRGRWETQYF
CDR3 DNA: TGTGCCAGTAGTGGGGGGGACAGGGGTCGATGGGAGACCCAGTACTTC

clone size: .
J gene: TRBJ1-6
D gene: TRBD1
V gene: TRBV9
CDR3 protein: CASSQSSGTAHSPLHF
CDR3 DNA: TGTGCCAGCAGCCAGTCATCTGGGACAGCCCATTCACCCCTCCACTTT

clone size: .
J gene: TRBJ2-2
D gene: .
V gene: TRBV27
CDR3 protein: CASSLSRQFGGELFF
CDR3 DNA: TGTGCCAGCAGTTTAAGCCGCCAATTTGGCGGGGAGCTGTTTTTT

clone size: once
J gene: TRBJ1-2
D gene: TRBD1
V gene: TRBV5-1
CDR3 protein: CASSLGTGGYGYTF
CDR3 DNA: TGCGCCAGCAGCTTGGGGACAGGGGGCTATGGCTACACCTTC

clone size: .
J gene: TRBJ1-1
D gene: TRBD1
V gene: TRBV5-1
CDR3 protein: CASSPGTGTEAFF
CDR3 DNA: TGCGCCAGCAGCCCGGGGACAGGAACTGAAGCTTTCTTT

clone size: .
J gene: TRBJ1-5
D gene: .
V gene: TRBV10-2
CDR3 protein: CASSDPDQPQHF
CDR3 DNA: TGCGCCAGCAGTGACCCCGATCAGCCCCAGCATTTT

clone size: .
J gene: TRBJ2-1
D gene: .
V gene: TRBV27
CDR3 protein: CASCPGTHNEQFF
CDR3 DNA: TGTGCCAGTTGCCCGGGGACTCACAATGAGCAGTTCTTC

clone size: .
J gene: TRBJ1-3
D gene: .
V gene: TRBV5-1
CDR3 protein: CASSLAGGFGTGNTIYF
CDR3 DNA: TGCGCCAGCAGCTTGGCCGGGGGATTTGGGACTGGAAACACCATATATTTT

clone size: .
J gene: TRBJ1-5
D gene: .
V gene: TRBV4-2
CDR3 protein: CASSQDPQVNQPQHF
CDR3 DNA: TGTGCCAGCAGCCAAGATCCTCAGGTAAATCAGCCCCAGCATTTT

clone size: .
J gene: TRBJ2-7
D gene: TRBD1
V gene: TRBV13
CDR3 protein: CASSLEGAKEQYF
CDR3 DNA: TGTGCCAGCAGCTTAGAGGGGGCGAAAGAGCAGTACTTC

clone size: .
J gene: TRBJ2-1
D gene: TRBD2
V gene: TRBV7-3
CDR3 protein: CASSLISLTSGGANGLNEQFF
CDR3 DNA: TGTGCCAGCAGCTTAATAAGCTTGACTAGCGGGGGGGCCAACGGTCTGAATGAGCAGTTCTTC

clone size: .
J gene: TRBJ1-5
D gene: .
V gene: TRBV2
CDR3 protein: CASKSEAGDQPQHF
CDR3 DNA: TGTGCCAGCAAATCGGAGGCGGGGGATCAGCCCCAGCATTTT

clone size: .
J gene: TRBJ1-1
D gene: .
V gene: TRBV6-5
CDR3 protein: CASSLEGLDTEAFF
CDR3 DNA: TGTGCCAGCAGTTTGGAGGGCCTTGACACTGAAGCTTTCTTT

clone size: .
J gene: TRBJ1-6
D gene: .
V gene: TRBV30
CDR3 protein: CAWSTDTGRLSPLHF
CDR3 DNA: TGTGCCTGGAGTACGGACACTGGCCGGCTTTCACCCCTCCACTTT

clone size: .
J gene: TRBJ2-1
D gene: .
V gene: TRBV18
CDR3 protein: CASSRQNQDEQFF
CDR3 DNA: TGTGCCAGCTCACGCCAAAACCAGGATGAGCAGTTCTTC

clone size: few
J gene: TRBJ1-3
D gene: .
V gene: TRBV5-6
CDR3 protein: CASSPGRIVGNTIYF
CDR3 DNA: TGTGCCAGCAGCCCAGGCAGGATAGTTGGAAACACCATATATTTT

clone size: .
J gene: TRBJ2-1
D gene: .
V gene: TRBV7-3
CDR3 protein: CASSLGAGDNEQFF
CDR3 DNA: TGTGCCAGCAGCTTAGGGGCAGGCGACAATGAGCAGTTCTTC

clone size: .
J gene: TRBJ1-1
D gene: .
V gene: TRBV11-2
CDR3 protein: CASSSGGAGTEAFF
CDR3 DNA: TGTGCCAGCAGCTCTGGGGGCGCGGGCACTGAAGCTTTCTTT

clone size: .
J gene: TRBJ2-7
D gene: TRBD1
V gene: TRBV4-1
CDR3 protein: CASSRGQATYEQYF
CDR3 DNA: TGCGCCAGCAGCCGTGGACAGGCTACCTACGAGCAGTACTTC

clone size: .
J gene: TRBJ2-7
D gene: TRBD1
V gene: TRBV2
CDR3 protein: CASSYGQGGEQYF
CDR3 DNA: TGTGCCAGCAGTTACGGACAGGGTGGCGAGCAGTACTTC

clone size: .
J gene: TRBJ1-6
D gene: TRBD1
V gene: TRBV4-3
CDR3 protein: CASSPDRGWNSPLHF
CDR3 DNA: TGCGCCAGCAGCCCGGACAGGGGGTGGAATTCACCCCTCCACTTT

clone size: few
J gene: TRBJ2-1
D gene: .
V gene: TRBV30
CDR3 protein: CAWSPGVGEQFF
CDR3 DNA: TGTGCCTGGAGTCCGGGGGTCGGTGAGCAGTTCTTC

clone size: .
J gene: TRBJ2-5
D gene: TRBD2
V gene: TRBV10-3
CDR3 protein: CAISGDPGLWEETQYF
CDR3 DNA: TGTGCCATCAGTGGGGACCCGGGACTATGGGAAGAGACCCAGTACTTC

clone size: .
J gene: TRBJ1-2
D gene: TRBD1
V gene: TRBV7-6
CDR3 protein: CASSEGQGPTTNYYGYTF
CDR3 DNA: TGTGCCAGCAGCGAAGGACAGGGCCCCACCACCAATTACTATGGCTACACCTTC

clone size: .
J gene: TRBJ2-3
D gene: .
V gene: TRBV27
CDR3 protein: CASSWGSGSTDTQYF
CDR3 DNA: TGTGCCAGCAGTTGGGGTAGCGGAAGCACAGATACGCAGTATTTT